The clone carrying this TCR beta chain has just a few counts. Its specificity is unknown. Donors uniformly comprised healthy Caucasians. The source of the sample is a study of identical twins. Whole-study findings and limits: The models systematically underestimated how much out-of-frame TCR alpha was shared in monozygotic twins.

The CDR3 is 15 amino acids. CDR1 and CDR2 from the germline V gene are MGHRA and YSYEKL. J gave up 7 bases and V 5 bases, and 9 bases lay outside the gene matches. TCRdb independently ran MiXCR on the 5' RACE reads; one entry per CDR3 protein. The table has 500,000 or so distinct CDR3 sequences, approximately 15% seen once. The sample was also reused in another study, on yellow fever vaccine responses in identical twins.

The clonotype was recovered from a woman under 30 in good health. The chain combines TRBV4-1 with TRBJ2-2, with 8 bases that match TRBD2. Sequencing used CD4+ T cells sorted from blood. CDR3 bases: TGCGCCAGCAGCGTAGCGGGACGTTGGGTCGGGGAGCTGTTTTTT. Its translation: CASSVAGRWVGELFF.